The TCR beta chain under discussion was sequenced for a study of blood T cell repertoires in COVID-19. The overall study: Samples of COVID-19 (acute and convalescent) were obtained from the United States, Italy and Spain. Sources were T cells, B-cell-depleted T cells, or PBMCs; the material itself was cDNA or gDNA.

Deletions cut 5 bases from V and 0 bases from J, with 16 bases between. The CDR3 totals 15 residues. Germline assignment: CDR1 GTSNPN and CDR2 SVGIG (reference sequence). Original processing notes: Nucleated cell counts were estimated from reference gene primer amplification. The data were produced by immunoSEQ multiplex PCR, yet TCRdb's version contains in-frame clones alone and is incomplete. The V and J calls and clone size were taken over from that table, and D and trimming were inferred from the DNA. The data show tens of thousands of clones, 73% seen once. The sample was peripheral blood. The origin of this receptor is a man in his sixties with acute or convalescent COVID-19. This rearrangement joins TRBV30 to TRBJ1-1; possible D gene TRBD1, 6 bases. CDR3 nucleotide sequence: TGTGCCTGGGATCCCGGGACAACTATGAACACTGAAGCTTTCTTT. It encodes CAWDPGTTMNTEAFF.